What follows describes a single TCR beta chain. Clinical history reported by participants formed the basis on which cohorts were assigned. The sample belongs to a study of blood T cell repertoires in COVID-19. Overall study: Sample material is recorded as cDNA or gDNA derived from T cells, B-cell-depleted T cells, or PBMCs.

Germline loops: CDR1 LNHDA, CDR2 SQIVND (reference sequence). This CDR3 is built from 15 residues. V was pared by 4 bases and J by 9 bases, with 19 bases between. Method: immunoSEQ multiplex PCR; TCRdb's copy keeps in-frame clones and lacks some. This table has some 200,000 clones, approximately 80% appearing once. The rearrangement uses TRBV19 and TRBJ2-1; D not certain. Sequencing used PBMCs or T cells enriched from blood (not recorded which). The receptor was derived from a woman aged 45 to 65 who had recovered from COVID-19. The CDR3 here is CASSSYETLESEQFF. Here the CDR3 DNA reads TGTGCCAGTAGTAGTTATGAGACCCTGGAGAGTGAGCAGTTCTTC.